Shown below are 29 T cell receptor beta chains from a single sample sequenced in a study of CD8 T cells in Susac syndrome. When the RNA was reverse transcribed, random hexamers were used with an input of about 0.5 to 1 ug. In TCRdb, the immunoSEQ multiplex PCR reads were re-called with MiXCR into one record per CDR3 protein. Seen here are some 260,000 distinct CDR3 sequences, around 93% observed once, and the top ten hold around 0.07%. Sequencing was performed on CD4+ T cells from PBMCs. The receptor set was obtained from a human donor with multiple sclerosis.

The chain recombines TRBV25-1 with TRBJ2-1; 11 nucleotides line up with TRBD2. The V segment lost 4 bases and the J segment 13 bases; nucleotides outside the gene matches: 3. The CDR3 contains 12 residues. Germline V gives CDR1 MGHDK, CDR2 SYGVNS. In DNA form, the CDR3 reads TGTGCCAGCAGTGCGCTAGCGGGGGGCCAGTTCTTC. This encodes CASSALAGGQFF.

The chain couples TRBV27 to TRBJ1-5; D not certain. This CDR3 has 14 amino acids. From germline, CDR1 is MNHEY and CDR2 SMNVEV (reference sequence). Deletions cut 6 bases from V and 7 bases from J, with 16 bases between. Here the CDR3 DNA reads TGTGCCAGCAGCATTTCGGCGGGTTGGCAGCCCCAGCATTTT. It translates to CASSISAGWQPQHF.

This chain uses TRBV7-9 with TRBJ2-5; D might be TRBD1 or TRBD2, each matching 5 bases. The CDR3 contains 14 residues. V lost 5 bases and J lost 2, with 12 bases in between. CDR1 and CDR2 (germline): SEHNR, FQNEAQ (reference sequence). In DNA, the CDR3 is TGTGCCAGCAGCCGGGACCTACTTCAAGAGACCCAGTACTTC. It codes for CASSRDLLQETQYF.

The chain recombines TRBV12-3 or TRBV12-4 with TRBJ1-2, with D unresolved. The CDR3 is 14 residues long. Trimming pared 2 bases from V and 1 base from J, leaving 8 bases between. The CDR3: CASSLHMGNYGYTF. The CDR3 DNA is TGTGCCAGCAGTTTACACATGGGTAACTATGGCTACACCTTC.

The gene calls are TRBV6-1 and TRBJ2-3; D is undetermined. Germline V lookup: CDR1 MNHNS, CDR2 SASEGT. The CDR3 totals 13 residues. Trimming stripped 4 bases from V and 4 bases from J, with 9 bases between. The chain's CDR3 is CASSANSADTQYF. The CDR3 DNA follows: TGTGCCAGCAGTGCCAATAGTGCAGATACGCAGTATTTT.

The V call is TRBV20-1, the J call TRBJ2-3; D perhaps matches TRBD1 (5 bases). The germline gives CDR1 DFQATT, CDR2 SNEGSKA (reference sequence). Trimming removed 5 bases at V and 2 bases at J, with 14 bases between. CDR3 size: 14 residues. The CDR3 is CSAPEQVNTDTQYF. The CDR3 coding sequence is TGCAGTGCTCCCGAACAGGTCAACACAGATACGCAGTATTTT.

The chain recombines TRBV18 with TRBJ1-4; D not resolved. CDR3 length: 15 amino acids. Trimming stripped 4 bases from V and 2 bases from J, with 11 bases between. CDR1 KGHSH and CDR2 LQKENI come from the germline V gene. The CDR3 region is CASSLVDGTNEKLFF. The CDR3 region has the DNA TGTGCCAGCTCACTCGTTGACGGTACTAATGAAAAACTGTTTTTT.

The chain combines TRBV29-1 with TRBJ2-7; possibly TRBD2 for D (7 bases). The V gene's germline CDR1 is SQVTM and CDR2 ANQGSEA. The CDR3 covers 15 residues. The CDR3 coding sequence is TGCAGTGTGGGATGGGGGGGCAGCAAATCGTACGAGCAGTACTTC. It specifies CSVGWGGSKSYEQYF.

J is TRBJ2-3 and V is TRBV2; the D gene is possibly TRBD2 (5 bases). CDR1 is SNHLY, CDR2 FYNNEI, per germline. This CDR3 contains 17 residues. Deletions cut 0 bases from V and 2 bases from J, with 15 bases between. This CDR3 reads CASSEALSARPTDTQYF. CDR3 DNA sequence: TGTGCCAGCAGTGAAGCGCTTAGCGCCCGGCCCACAGATACGCAGTATTTT.

V gene TRBV3-1 combines with J gene TRBJ2-3; 13 bases map to TRBD2. Unmatched junction bases numbered 3, after V lost 5 bases and J lost 4 bases. The CDR3 sequence is 15 residues long. Germline lookup yields CDR1 LGHDT and CDR2 YNNKEL (reference sequence). CDR3 amino acids: CASSAGLAGSDTQYF. CDR3 coding DNA: TGTGCCAGCAGCGCGGGACTAGCGGGATCAGATACGCAGTATTTT.

CDR3 bases: TGTGCCAGCAGTCACTTAGGGGAGCCCAGTGAGACCCAGTACTTC. As protein: CASSHLGEPSETQYF. The V call is TRBV6-2 or TRBV6-3, the J call TRBJ2-5, with D perhaps being TRBD1 or TRBD2 (5 bases each). V gave up 5 bases and J gave up 5 bases, with 18 bases separating them. CDR1 is MNHEY, CDR2 SVGEGT, per germline. The CDR3 is made up of 15 amino acids.

The rearrangement uses TRBV20-1 and TRBJ2-5; no clear D. The CDR3 spans 11 residues. The germline CDR1 and CDR2 sequences are DFQATT and SNEGSKA (reference sequence). V was cut by 5 bases and J by 3 bases, with 7 bases left in between. As DNA, the CDR3 is TGCAGTGCTGAGATGAAAGAGACCCAGTACTTC. The encoded protein is CSAEMKETQYF.

This clonotype was counted only a few times. The chain combines TRBV10-1 with TRBJ2-1; TRBD2 agrees at 11 bases. The CDR3 is made up of 16 amino acids. Germline CDR1 is WNHNN and CDR2 is SYGVQD (reference sequence). V dropped 6 bases and J dropped 6; count of bases not matched to a gene: 10. The DNA for the CDR3 is TGCGCCAGCAGATTTCGACTAGCGGGATTCATCAATGAGCAGTTCTTC. This translates into CASRFRLAGFINEQFF.

The chain joins TRBV20-1 to TRBJ2-3; D is uncertain. Germline lookup yields CDR1 DFQATT and CDR2 SNEGSKA (reference sequence). The ends were cut back, 2 bases at V and 5 bases at J, with 14 bases in the middle. The CDR3 loop spans 14 amino acids. The DNA for the CDR3 is TGCAGTGCTAGACGGTCAGATCAGCAAGATACGCAGTATTTT. Translating gives CSARRSDQQDTQYF.

The chain carries TRBV15 and TRBJ2-6; D unclear. Trimming took 3 bases from V and 0 from J, leaving 9 bases between them. CDR3 length equals 16 residues. In germline, CDR1 is LNHNV, CDR2 YYDKDF (reference sequence). In DNA, the CDR3 is TGTGCCACCAGCAGGGACGGCAGCTCTGGGGCCAACGTCCTGACTTTC. It translates to CATSRDGSSGANVLTF.

The gene calls are TRBV18 and TRBJ1-1, with a tentative D call TRBD1 (6 bases). The CDR3 consists of 14 residues. Trimming cost V 2 bases and J 1 base, with 8 bases left between them. Germline assignment: CDR1 KGHSH and CDR2 LQKENI. This CDR3 reads CASSPTGWNTEAFF. The CDR3 coding sequence is TGTGCCAGCTCACCAACAGGGTGGAACACTGAAGCTTTCTTT.

The rearrangement links TRBV7-3 to TRBJ2-5, with D uncertain. This CDR3 has 13 residues. The V and J ends lost 4 bases and 7 bases respectively, with 13 bases between them. The germline CDR1 and CDR2 sequences are SGHTA and FQGTGA. The CDR3 spells CASSSDPRSTQYF. CDR3 nucleotide sequence: TGTGCCAGCAGCTCTGACCCACGATCGACCCAGTACTTC.

The chain is built from TRBV20-1 and TRBJ1-4; 8 bases fit TRBD1. The CDR3 is 13 amino acids. Germline-derived CDR1 and CDR2 are DFQATT and SNEGSKA (reference sequence). With 3 bases clipped from V and 8 bases from J, the junction kept 5 bases outside the gene matches. The DNA for the CDR3 is TGCAGTGCTAGCCTCAGGGGGCGCGAAAAACTGTTTTTT. This translates into CSASLRGREKLFF.

The chain combines TRBV30 with TRBJ2-2; TRBD1 matches at 8 bases. This CDR3 contains 15 residues. Germline CDR1 reads GTSNPN; CDR2 reads SVGIG (reference sequence). V gave up 8 bases and J gave up 1 base; unmatched junction bases: 9. The DNA of the CDR3 is TGTGCCACCGAGACAGGGGTAAAGAACACCGGGGAGCTGTTTTTT. Amino acids: CATETGVKNTGELFF.

The chain employs TRBV20-1 and TRBJ1-3; D unclear. The CDR3 contains 14 residues. Germline values: CDR1 DFQATT, CDR2 SNEGSKA (reference sequence). V dropped 4 bases and J dropped 3 bases, with 13 bases sitting between them. In DNA, the CDR3 is TGCAGTGCTACCCCGGTCCTGGGTGGAAACACCATATATTTT. It encodes CSATPVLGGNTIYF.

The chain links TRBV7-6 to TRBJ2-5, with 7 positions matching TRBD1. The CDR3 sequence is 15 residues long. CDR1 is SGHVS and CDR2 is FNYEAQ in the germline V gene. The V and J ends lost 1 base and 7 bases, in that order; junction bases with no gene match: 9. This CDR3 is CASSLGTGPEGTQYF. The CDR3 nucleotides read TGTGCCAGCAGCTTAGGGACAGGCCCTGAGGGGACCCAGTACTTC.

This clonotype turned up a few times. The CDR3: CSARYGGGGYEQYF. The CDR3 DNA follows: TGCAGTGCTAGATATGGCGGGGGGGGGTACGAGCAGTACTTC. The rearrangement links TRBV20-1 to TRBJ2-7; 9 bases are shared with TRBD2. Germline V gene lookup returns CDR1 DFQATT and CDR2 SNEGSKA (reference sequence). The CDR3 spans 14 residues. Germline trimming cut 2 bases from V and 4 bases from J; bases unmatched to any gene: 6.

The rearrangement joins TRBV29-1 to TRBJ2-7, with 10 positions matching TRBD2. V lost 4 bases and J lost 2; bases outside the gene matches: 2. Germline-derived CDR1 and CDR2 are SQVTM and ANQGSEA. The CDR3 extends over 13 amino acids. The CDR3 sequence is CSVASGGAYEQYF. In DNA, the CDR3 is TGCAGCGTTGCGAGCGGGGGGGCCTACGAGCAGTACTTC.

This clonotype has only one observation. The genes are TRBV11-3 and TRBJ2-5; D is perhaps TRBD2 (6 bases). With 5 bases removed from V and 3 bases from J, the gap between germline ends came to 16 bases. The CDR3 totals 15 residues. CDR1 is SGHNT, CDR2 YENEEA, per germline. CDR3 region: CASSAGPQLEETQYF. The CDR3 DNA follows: TGTGCCAGCAGCGCGGGACCGCAGCTCGAAGAGACCCAGTACTTC.

The chain combines TRBV20-1 with TRBJ1-1, with D perhaps matching TRBD1 (6 bases). The CDR3 runs to 12 residues. The germline V and J ends were trimmed by 5 bases and 11 bases, with 18 bases remaining between them. The germline CDR1 and CDR2 sequences are DFQATT and SNEGSKA (reference sequence). The CDR3 coding sequence is TGCAGTGCTGTACAGGGTAGGATCGCGGCTTTCTTT. It specifies CSAVQGRIAAFF.

This chain connects TRBV18 to TRBJ2-2, with TRBD1 matching over 9 bases. The CDR3 has 16 amino acids. Germline V lookup: CDR1 KGHSH, CDR2 LQKENI. With V trimmed by 3 bases and J by 2 bases, 4 bases remained unmatched. This CDR3 reads CASSPRDRVNTGELFF. Written as DNA, the CDR3 is TGTGCCAGCTCACCGAGGGACAGGGTTAACACCGGGGAGCTGTTTTTT.

The V call is TRBV19, the J call TRBJ2-5, with 7 bases aligning to TRBD1. V lost 4 bases and J lost 3; bases outside the gene matches: 8. Germline CDR1 is LNHDA and CDR2 is SQIVND (reference sequence). The CDR3 extends over 15 amino acids. The CDR3 here is CASSKPGQTEETQYF. CDR3 sequence (DNA): TGTGCCAGTAGTAAACCGGGACAGACCGAAGAGACCCAGTACTTC.

The genes are TRBV20-1 and TRBJ1-2, with 8 bases aligning to TRBD1. From germline, CDR1 is DFQATT and CDR2 SNEGSKA (reference sequence). The trim removed 6 bases at V and 7 bases at J, leaving 13 bases unmatched. CDR3 size: 14 residues. The CDR3 DNA is TGCAGTGCCACGACTGGACAGGGTGTACGTGGCTACACCTTC. Protein: CSATTGQGVRGYTF.

The chain carries TRBV2 and TRBJ2-7; D is perhaps TRBD2 (5 bases). The CDR3 has 16 residues. Germline CDR1 and CDR2: SNHLY and FYNNEI. Trimming stripped 6 bases from V and 0 bases from J, with 18 bases between. The CDR3 region is CASSFDRARGSYEQYF. In nucleotides, the CDR3 is TGTGCCAGCAGCTTTGACCGAGCCCGGGGCTCCTACGAGCAGTACTTC.